These 19 T cell receptor beta chains share one sample of origin, sequenced in a study of control samples from healthy donors and cancer patients. Clones were sequenced by immunoSEQ multiplex PCR, and TCRdb holds only the in-frame ones, with some missing. This table has about 160,000 clones, around 95% appearing once. Sequencing was carried out using blood. Every receptor here comes from a woman between 40 and 55 years old in good health.

This chain connects TRBV6-5 to TRBJ2-7; D may be TRBD1 (5 bases). Trimming left V 5 bases short and J 0 bases short, with 11 bases between. This CDR3 is 14 amino acids long. Germline V gene data show CDR1 as MNHEY and CDR2 as SVGAGI. The CDR3 nucleotides are TGTGCCAGCAGTATGACAGACCCCTCCTACGAGCAGTACTTC. This sequence encodes CASSMTDPSYEQYF.

V usage is TRBV30 and J usage is TRBJ2-1; TRBD1 is a possible D gene (6 bases). The CDR3 totals 14 residues. V gave up 3 bases and J gave up 11 bases, with 20 bases separating them. Germline V gives CDR1 GTSNPN, CDR2 SVGIG (reference sequence). CDR3 loop: CAWRDTFRGPQQFF. CDR3 coding DNA: TGTGCCTGGAGGGATACATTCAGGGGTCCACAGCAGTTCTTC.

The chain recombines TRBV10-3 with TRBJ1-1; D is unclear. This CDR3 is built from 14 residues. Germline assignment: CDR1 ENHRY and CDR2 SYGVKD. Trimming took off 7 bases at V and 4 bases at J, with 16 bases between the two ends. The CDR3 region is CAINEWREPTEAFF. DNA for the CDR3: TGTGCCATCAATGAATGGAGAGAGCCCACTGAAGCTTTCTTT.

This clone showed up just once. The gene calls are TRBV5-5 and TRBJ1-1; D call uncertain. CDR3 length: 17 amino acids. Trimming took 0 bases from V and 0 from J, leaving 15 bases between them. CDR1 and CDR2 from the germline V gene are SGHKS and YYEKEE (reference sequence). The CDR3 reads CASSLGQSRLMNTEAFF. For the CDR3, the DNA is TGTGCCAGCAGCTTGGGGCAGAGCCGACTCATGAACACTGAAGCTTTCTTT. Using reference TRBV5-5 and TRBJ1-1 for the parts outside the CDR3, the full variable domain is DAGVTQSPTHLIKTRGQQVTLRCSPISGHKSVSWYQQVLGQGPQFIFQYYEKEERGRGNFPDRFSARQFPNYSSELNVNALLLGDSALYLCASSLGQSRLMNTEAFFGQGTRLTVV.

The rearrangement links TRBV7-2 to TRBJ1-2; 8 bases are a match to TRBD1. Trimming cost V 6 bases and J 6 bases; bases outside gene matches: 9. CDR3 length: 14 amino acids. Germline assignment: CDR1 SGHTA and CDR2 FQGNSA. The CDR3 here is CASRSGTGRNGYTF. DNA of the CDR3: TGTGCCAGCAGATCCGGGACAGGACGTAATGGCTACACCTTC. The complete variable domain, with remaining parts taken from reference TRBV7-2 and TRBJ1-2, reads GAGVSQSPSNKVTEKGKDVELRCDPISGHTALYWYRQSLGQGLEFLIYFQGNSAPDKSGLPSDRFSAERTGGSVSTLTIQRTQQEDSAVYLCASRSGTGRNGYTFGSGTRLTVV.

The chain is built from TRBV10-3 and TRBJ2-2; D remains ambiguous. From germline, CDR1 is ENHRY and CDR2 SYGVKD. Trimming cost V 2 bases and J 1 base, with 8 bases left between them. CDR3 size: 15 residues. The CDR3 region has the DNA TGTGCCATCAGTGAGGTGGGAAGGAACACCGGGGAGCTGTTTTTT. Encoded protein: CAISEVGRNTGELFF.

This chain connects TRBV6-2 or TRBV6-3 to TRBJ2-5; 9 bases are shared with TRBD2. Germline CDR1 MNHEY, CDR2 SVGEGT. The J segment lost 1 base and the V segment lost 1 base, leaving 10 bases of the junction unmatched. This CDR3 has 18 residues. In nucleotides, the CDR3 is TGTGCCAGCAGTTACTATAGCGGGAGAGTTTCCGGCCAAGAGACCCAGTACTTC. It is translated as CASSYYSGRVSGQETQYF.

The chain uses TRBV29-1 and TRBJ2-1; 8 bases align to TRBD1. V was pared by 6 bases and J by 7 bases, with 11 bases of the junction left unmatched. Germline CDR1 and CDR2: SQVTM and ANQGSEA. The CDR3 covers 14 residues. Here the CDR3 DNA reads TGCAGCGTAGTGCAGGCAGGGGGCAGGAATGAGCAGTTCTTC. This translates into CSVVQAGGRNEQFF.

The chain carries TRBV10-2 and TRBJ2-7; D uncertain. Germline V lookup: CDR1 WSHSY, CDR2 SAAADI. V shed 2 bases and J shed 3 bases, with 8 bases lying between them. The CDR3 length is 13 residues. The CDR3 DNA sequence: TGCGCCAGCAGTGAGGGGTTAGACTACGAGCAGTACTTC. Residues: CASSEGLDYEQYF.

The chain carries TRBV3-1 (or the pseudogene TRBV3-2) and TRBJ2-5; D might be TRBD2 (5 bases). Trimming took off 8 bases at V and 4 bases at J, with 20 bases between the two ends. The CDR3 is 15 residues long. Germline V lookup: CDR1 LGHDT, CDR2 YNNKEL (reference sequence). CDR3 loop: CASGHSLGRGETQYF. In DNA form, the CDR3 reads TGTGCCAGCGGGCATAGCCTGGGCCGGGGAGAGACCCAGTACTTC.

This chain uses TRBV5-1 with TRBJ1-1; no reliable D call. V dropped 5 bases and J dropped 0 bases, with 23 bases sitting between them. This CDR3 has 18 amino acids. Germline assignment: CDR1 SGHRS and CDR2 YFSETQ. The CDR3 region is CASRHRPRSQWMNTEAFF. The CDR3 nucleotides are TGCGCCAGCAGACACCGACCCCGTTCGCAGTGGATGAACACTGAAGCTTTCTTT.

The chain recombines TRBV14 with TRBJ2-2; D is uncertain. CDR3 length equals 13 residues. Germline V gene data show CDR1 as SGHDN and CDR2 as FVKESK. The V and J ends lost 2 bases and 7 bases respectively, with 8 bases between them. CDR3 nucleotides: TGTGCCAGCAGCCAATACCCGGGCGGGGAGCTGTTTTTT. It encodes CASSQYPGGELFF.

This rearrangement joins TRBV7-9 to TRBJ1-6; perhaps TRBD1 as D (6 bases). CDR1 SEHNR and CDR2 FQNEAQ come from the germline V gene (reference sequence). Trimming took off 8 bases at V and 0 bases at J, with 11 bases between the two ends. CDR3 length equals 15 residues. CDR3: CASSQGLSYNSPLHF. DNA of the CDR3: TGTGCCAGCTCCCAGGGGCTCTCCTATAATTCACCCCTCCACTTT.

In DNA form, the CDR3 reads TGTGCCAGCAGTTACTCCCCAGGTGGACTGGGCGGCTACACCTTC. It specifies CASSYSPGGLGGYTF. V usage is TRBV6-5 and J usage is TRBJ1-2, with no clear D. The CDR3 length is 15 residues. The V gene's germline CDR1 is MNHEY and CDR2 SVGAGI. V shed 0 bases and J shed 8 bases, with 16 bases lying between them.

V gene TRBV18 combines with J gene TRBJ1-2; the match to TRBD1 covers 10 bases. Looked up from germline, CDR1 is KGHSH and CDR2 is LQKENI. Trimming cost V 2 bases and J 8 bases; bases outside gene matches: 5. The CDR3 totals 14 residues. CDR3 nucleotides: TGTGCCAGCTCACCAGGGACAGGGGCAGGCGGCTACACCTTC. Encoded protein: CASSPGTGAGGYTF.

This chain joins TRBV25-1 and TRBJ1-6; 10 nucleotides align to TRBD1. V trimming: 7 bases; J trimming: 10 bases; junction bases outside the gene matches: 13. This CDR3 is built from 16 residues. Germline V gene lookup returns CDR1 MGHDK and CDR2 SYGVNS. The CDR3 nucleotides read TGTGCCAGCAAGGGGCCCGGGACAGGGGTAACGTCACCCCTCCACTTT. It is translated as CASKGPGTGVTSPLHF.

The chain uses TRBV7-9 and TRBJ1-1; 7 nucleotides align to TRBD1. From germline, CDR1 is SEHNR and CDR2 FQNEAQ (reference sequence). Trimming at V came to 2 bases and at J to 2 bases, leaving 11 bases not matched to a gene. The CDR3 has 17 residues. Here the CDR3 reads CASSLPAGGDTNTEAFF. In DNA form, the CDR3 reads TGTGCCAGCAGCTTACCGGCAGGGGGAGATACCAACACTGAAGCTTTCTTT. The full variable domain, rest sourced from reference TRBV7-9 and TRBJ1-1, is DTGVSQNPRHKITKRGQNVTFRCDPISEHNRLYWYRQTLGQGPEFLTYFQNEAQLEKSRLLSDRFSAERPKGSFSTLEIQRTEQGDSAMYLCASSLPAGGDTNTEAFFGQGTRLTVV.

V is TRBV15 and J is TRBJ1-5, with TRBD1 as a possible D gene (5 bases). This CDR3 region has 16 residues. Germline lookup yields CDR1 LNHNV and CDR2 YYDKDF (reference sequence). The V end was cut by 0 bases, the J end by 0 bases, with 9 bases between. Written as DNA, the CDR3 is TGTGCCACCAGCAGAGAACAGACAGTTAGCAATCAGCCCCAGCATTTT. Its translation: CATSREQTVSNQPQHF.

The chain couples TRBV7-9 to TRBJ2-2, with D unresolved. V lost 8 bases and J 5 bases, leaving 12 bases between the germline ends. CDR1 and CDR2 (germline): SEHNR, FQNEAQ (reference sequence). The CDR3 totals 13 residues. In DNA form, the CDR3 reads TGTGCCAGCCTCTGGCCGAGGACCGGGGAGCTGTTTTTT. Its protein product is CASLWPRTGELFF.